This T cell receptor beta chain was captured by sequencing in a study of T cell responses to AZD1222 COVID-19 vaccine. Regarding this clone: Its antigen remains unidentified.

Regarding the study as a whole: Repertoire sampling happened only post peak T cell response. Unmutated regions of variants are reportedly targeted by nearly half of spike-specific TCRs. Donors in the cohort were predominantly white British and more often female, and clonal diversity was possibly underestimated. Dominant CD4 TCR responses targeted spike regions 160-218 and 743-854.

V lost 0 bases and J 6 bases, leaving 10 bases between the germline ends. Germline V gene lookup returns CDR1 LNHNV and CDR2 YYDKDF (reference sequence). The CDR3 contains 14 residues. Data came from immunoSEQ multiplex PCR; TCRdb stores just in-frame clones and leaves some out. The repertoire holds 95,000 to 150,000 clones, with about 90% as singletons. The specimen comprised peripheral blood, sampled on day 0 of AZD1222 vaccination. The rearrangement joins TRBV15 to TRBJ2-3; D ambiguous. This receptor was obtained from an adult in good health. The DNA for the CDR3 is TGTGCCACCAGCAGAGATCCGTCCTCGGATACGCAGTATTTT. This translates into CATSRDPSSDTQYF.